The 25 T cell receptor beta chains reported below all come from one sample, sequenced in a study of blood T cells in healthy people across ages. Primed by a sample-barcoded 5' primer and a J-beta primer mix, a second PCR proceeded for about 7 to 11 cycles. TCRdb ran MiXCR on the 5' RACE reads and lists one entry per CDR3 protein. Here the sample spans about 1.5 million distinct CDR3 sequences, less than 45% being singletons. The specimen was blood. These receptors came from a woman younger than 35 in good health.

This clonotype was recorded a few times. The chain employs TRBV12-3 or TRBV12-4 and TRBJ2-7; TRBD1 matches 7 bases. The V and J ends lost 5 bases and 3 bases, in that order; junction bases with no gene match: 7. The CDR3 is 14 amino acids. The CDR3 protein is CASSPDRDFYEQYF. In DNA form, the CDR3 reads TGTGCCAGCAGTCCCGACAGGGATTTCTACGAGCAGTACTTC.

The chain carries TRBV20-1 and TRBJ2-3; possible D gene TRBD1, 6 bases. Germline CDR1 reads DFQATT; CDR2 reads SNEGSKA (reference sequence). Trimming shortened V by 6 bases and J by 3 bases, and 19 bases separated the two germline ends. The CDR3 consists of 15 residues. In DNA, the CDR3 is TGCAGTGCCAGAAGAACAGGGTTGAGGACAGATACGCAGTATTTT. Translation gives CSARRTGLRTDTQYF.

About this clonotype itself: One end of the junction does not line up with germline, which may come from a read error. The chain uses TRBV2 and TRBJ2-5; D perhaps matches TRBD1 (7 bases). This CDR3 has 15 amino acids. Germline values: CDR1 SNHLY, CDR2 FYNNEI. CDR3 DNA: TGTGTCAGCAGGGGGGCCGGGACGACAGAAGAGACCCAGTACTTC. Its translation is CVSRGAGTTEETQYF. Full variable domain (remainder filled in from reference TRBV2 and TRBJ2-5): EPEVTQTPSHQVTQMGQEVILRCVPISNHLYFYWYRQILGQKVEFLVSFYNNEISEKSEIFDDQFSVERPDGSNFTLKIRSTKLEDSAMYFCVSRGAGTTEETQYFGPGTRLLVL.

This clonotype showed up just a few times. This chain uses TRBV27 with TRBJ1-1, with no clear D. The CDR3 length is 15 residues. The germline gives CDR1 MNHEY, CDR2 SMNVEV (reference sequence). Trimming took 0 bases from V and 1 from J, leaving 9 bases between them. The DNA for the CDR3 is TGTGCCAGCAGTTTATCGGTACGGCCGAACACTGAAGCTTTCTTT. This gives the protein CASSLSVRPNTEAFF.

This clonotype was counted only a few times. This rearrangement joins TRBV4-3 to TRBJ1-4, with D unresolved. V gave up 1 base and J gave up 13 bases, with 10 bases separating them. CDR1 and CDR2 from the germline V gene are LGHNA and YSLEER. The CDR3 contains 12 residues. CDR3 DNA sequence: TGCGCCAGCAGCCAAGTTGGTCAGCGACTGTTTTTT. Translation gives CASSQVGQRLFF.

The chain joins TRBV3-1 to TRBJ2-7, with 7 bases matching TRBD2. This CDR3 has 15 residues. Trimming cost V 1 base and J 2 bases; bases outside gene matches: 5. Germline V gene sequence: CDR1 LGHDT, CDR2 YNNKEL (reference sequence). The CDR3 region has the DNA TGTGCCAGCAGCCAAGGACTAGCCGACGCCTACGAGCAGTACTTC. Translation gives CASSQGLADAYEQYF.

The genes are TRBV20-1 and TRBJ2-5, with 11 bases matching TRBD2. Matching the DNA end better, TRBJ2-7 makes the J call doubtful. Germline loops: CDR1 DFQATT, CDR2 SNEGSKA (reference sequence). The CDR3 runs 16 residues. CDR3 DNA: TGCAGTGCTAGGACCCAACTAGCGGGGGAAAGTTACGAGCAGTACTTC. It codes for CSARTQLAGESYEQYF.

The V call is TRBV27, the J call TRBJ2-3; D call uncertain. This CDR3 is built from 13 residues. V lost 7 bases to trimming and J lost 2 bases, with 10 bases between them. The germline CDR1 and CDR2 sequences are MNHEY and SMNVEV (reference sequence). The CDR3 DNA reads as TGTGCCAGCATGGAAAAATACACAGATACGCAGTATTTT. Residues: CASMEKYTDTQYF.

This clonotype has just a few counts. This chain connects TRBV28 to TRBJ1-1, with 9 bases lining up with TRBD1. CDR1 is MDHEN, CDR2 SYDVKM, per germline. The CDR3 runs 14 residues. J gave up 6 bases and V 7 bases, and 9 bases lay outside the gene matches. The CDR3 DNA is TGTGCCAGCACCCCAGCGGGACAGGGACCTGAAGCTTTCTTT. Protein product: CASTPAGQGPEAFF.

The chain recombines TRBV7-3 with TRBJ2-1, with 8 bases aligning to TRBD2. This CDR3 spans 13 amino acids. V lost 5 bases to trimming and J lost 13 bases; unmatched junction nucleotides: 10. Germline CDR1 reads SGHTA; CDR2 reads FQGTGA. CDR3: CASSVVSGETQFF. The CDR3 DNA follows: TGTGCCAGCAGCGTAGTTAGCGGGGAGACCCAGTTCTTC. Full variable domain (outside the CDR3, taken from reference TRBV7-3 and TRBJ2-1): GAGVSQTPSNKVTEKGKYVELRCDPISGHTALYWYRQSLGQGPEFLIYFQGTGAADDSGLPNDRFFAVRPEGSVSTLKIQRTERGDSAVYLCASSVVSGETQFFGPGTRLTVL.

The V call is TRBV5-1, the J call TRBJ1-3; D gene uncertain. CDR1 SGHRS and CDR2 YFSETQ come from the germline V gene. Trimming pared 7 bases from V and 1 base from J, leaving 15 bases between. The CDR3 is 15 residues long. For the CDR3, the DNA is TGCGCCAGCGGCCCCGCCGGAGTTTCTGGAAACACCATATATTTT. Amino acid sequence: CASGPAGVSGNTIYF.

This clonotype was seen more than once but under ten times. V and J are TRBV19 and TRBJ2-1; TRBD1 matches 7 bases. CDR1 is LNHDA, CDR2 SQIVND, per germline (reference sequence). V lost 10 bases, J lost 6 bases, and 12 bases stayed unmatched. The CDR3 totals 14 residues. The CDR3 nucleotides read TGTGCCACCCAGACAGGGCTGGGCCCCAATGAGCAGTTCTTC. It encodes CATQTGLGPNEQFF.

This clonotype has more than one count but fewer than ten. The gene calls are TRBV6-6 and TRBJ2-4; D is unresolved. The CDR3 is made up of 13 amino acids. The germline gives CDR1 MNHNY, CDR2 SVGAGI (reference sequence). V lost 5 bases and J 13 bases, leaving 18 bases between the germline ends. Here the CDR3 DNA reads TGTGCCAGCAGTGACGGGCGGACCCTAGAGCAGTACTTC. Its translation: CASSDGRTLEQYF.

The V call is TRBV24-1, the J call TRBJ1-2; weak D call: TRBD1 (5 bases). The V end lost 4 bases, the J end lost 3 bases, and 14 bases lay between the germline ends. This CDR3 spans 15 amino acids. The germline V gene has CDR1 KGHDR and CDR2 SFDVKD. The CDR3 nucleotides are TGTGCCACCAGTGACCCGGGACGGGCGGACTATGGCTACACCTTC. It yields the protein CATSDPGRADYGYTF.

J is TRBJ2-7 and V is TRBV7-2; 10 nucleotides line up with TRBD2. Germline-derived CDR1 and CDR2 are SGHTA and FQGNSA. J gave up 1 base and V 2 bases, and 11 bases lay outside the gene matches. The CDR3 runs to 18 residues. DNA for the CDR3: TGTGCCAGCAGCTTACGACGGGCTAGCGGGGGAAGATCCTACGAGCAGTACTTC. Translation gives CASSLRRASGGRSYEQYF.

The chain uses TRBV20-1 and TRBJ1-4; tentative D call: TRBD1 (5 bases). The germline V gene has CDR1 DFQATT and CDR2 SNEGSKA (reference sequence). Trimming took 0 bases from V and 4 from J, leaving 9 bases between them. The CDR3 is made up of 14 amino acids. DNA for the CDR3: TGCAGTGCTAGAGAAGGGGCCTATAATGAAAAACTGTTTTTT. It encodes CSAREGAYNEKLFF.

The chain uses TRBV6-5 and TRBJ2-1, with D tentatively TRBD1 (6 bases). Germline V gene data show CDR1 as MNHEY and CDR2 as SVGAGI. Trimming shortened V by 2 bases and J by 7 bases, and 9 bases separated the two germline ends. The CDR3 is made up of 13 amino acids. The CDR3 DNA is TGTGCCAGCAGTTACAGTACAGGGAATGAGCAGTTCTTC. It codes for CASSYSTGNEQFF.

This clonotype was seen a single time. This sequence joins TRBV5-1 and TRBJ2-1; no firm D call. Trimming took off 4 bases at V and 8 bases at J, with 10 bases between the two ends. The germline CDR1 and CDR2 sequences are SGHRS and YFSETQ. This CDR3 comprises 12 residues. The CDR3 loop is CASSAFMDEQFF. CDR3 DNA sequence: TGCGCCAGCAGCGCTTTCATGGATGAGCAGTTCTTC.

The rearrangement uses TRBV19 and TRBJ1-1, with 7 bases aligning to TRBD1. Germline-derived CDR1 and CDR2 are LNHDA and SQIVND (reference sequence). The CDR3 runs to 15 residues. The J segment lost 1 base and the V segment lost 3 bases, leaving 5 bases of the junction unmatched. Written as DNA, the CDR3 is TGTGCCAGTAGTATTGAAACAGGGGCGAACACTGAAGCTTTCTTT. This codes for CASSIETGANTEAFF.

The chain has TRBV4-1 and TRBJ2-7; D may be TRBD2 (6 bases). The CDR3 is 14 residues long. V lost 1 base and J lost 2, with 9 bases in between. Per the germline V gene, CDR1 is MGHRA and CDR2 is YSYEKL. The CDR3 nucleotides read TGCGCCAGCAGCCAAGTAGGGAGGCCCTACGAGCAGTACTTC. Amino acid sequence: CASSQVGRPYEQYF.

There are a few counts of this clonotype. The chain joins TRBV20-1 to TRBJ2-1; the D is unclear. Germline V lookup: CDR1 DFQATT, CDR2 SNEGSKA (reference sequence). Trimming shortened V by 6 bases and J by 7 bases, and 16 bases separated the two germline ends. The CDR3 runs 13 residues. CDR3 bases: TGCAGTGCGGGCGGAAAGAGCGAGAATGAGCAGTTCTTC. It specifies CSAGGKSENEQFF.

The genes are TRBV24-1 and TRBJ2-3, with D maybe TRBD2 (6 bases). The V end lost 3 bases, the J end lost 5 bases, and 17 bases lay between the germline ends. The CDR3 covers 16 residues. In germline, CDR1 is KGHDR, CDR2 SFDVKD. CDR3: CATSDPTGPAGDTQYF. In DNA, the CDR3 is TGTGCCACCAGTGATCCGACGGGTCCAGCGGGAGATACGCAGTATTTT.

The rearrangement uses TRBV12-3 or TRBV12-4 and TRBJ2-1; 8 bases align to TRBD2. This CDR3 is built from 14 residues. V was pared by 8 bases and J by 6 bases, with 9 bases of the junction left unmatched. Here the CDR3 DNA reads TGTGCCAGCTCACCGGGACTAGAGCGCAATGAGCAGTTCTTC. Its translation: CASSPGLERNEQFF.

The sample holds many counts of this clonotype. This sequence joins TRBV6-5 and TRBJ2-5; a weak D match, TRBD2 (5 bases). The length of the CDR3 is 17 residues. V dropped 0 bases and J dropped 0 bases, with 14 bases sitting between them. Germline CDR1 MNHEY, CDR2 SVGAGI. The CDR3 nucleotides are TGTGCCAGCAGTTACTCAACGGCTAGCAGCCACCAAGAGACCCAGTACTTC. It encodes CASSYSTASSHQETQYF.

This chain links TRBV29-1 with TRBJ2-4; the D is unclear. V lost 7 bases, J lost 0 bases, and 4 bases lay in between. The CDR3 is 11 amino acids. CDR1 is SQVTM and CDR2 is ANQGSEA in the germline V gene. CDR3 amino acids: CSAGAKNIQYF. The CDR3 DNA follows: TGCAGCGCAGGAGCCAAAAACATTCAGTACTTC.